The T cell receptor (beta chain) described here comes from a study of T-cell memory formation after mild COVID-19. Broader study findings: The SARS-CoV-2 specificity of second-wave clones reaching peak at day 37 remained unverified. Clones that shrank (day 15 to 85) were balanced CD4/CD8, whereas later expanders leaned CD4+.

CDR3 size: 17 residues. Germline loops: CDR1 DFQATT, CDR2 SNEGSKA (reference sequence). With V trimmed by 4 bases and J by 2 bases, 11 bases remained unmatched. As concerns this clonotype: What it binds is not known.

The authors produced TCR alpha and TCR beta cDNA libraries with sample barcodes and UMIs by 5'RACE using constant-segment primers. In TCRdb, the 5' RACE reads were re-called with MiXCR into one record per CDR3 protein. This table holds about 110,000 distinct CDR3 sequences, approximately 15% found once. The TCR sequence derives from a man in his late teens or twenties who had mild COVID-19 (a few samples of this study predate the infection). Cell type and time point are not known. This chain joins TRBV20-1 and TRBJ2-1, with 10 bases aligning to TRBD1. The sequencing sample was made of PBMCs or a T cell subset sorted from them (not recorded which). Here the CDR3 DNA reads TGCAGTGCTATTAGTCTCCGGACAGGGGGTCCCTACAATGAGCAGTTCTTC. It encodes CSAISLRTGGPYNEQFF.